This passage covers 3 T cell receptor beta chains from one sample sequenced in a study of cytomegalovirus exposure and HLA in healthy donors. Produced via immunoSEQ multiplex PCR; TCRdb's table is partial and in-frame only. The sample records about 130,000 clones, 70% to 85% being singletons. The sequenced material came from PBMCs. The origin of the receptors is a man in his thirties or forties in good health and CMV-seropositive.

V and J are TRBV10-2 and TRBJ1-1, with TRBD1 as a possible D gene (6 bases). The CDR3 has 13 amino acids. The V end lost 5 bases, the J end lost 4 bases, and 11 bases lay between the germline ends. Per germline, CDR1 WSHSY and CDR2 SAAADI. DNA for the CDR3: TGCGCCAGCAGTTCCCAGGGGACCACTGAAGCTTTCTTT. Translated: CASSSQGTTEAFF.

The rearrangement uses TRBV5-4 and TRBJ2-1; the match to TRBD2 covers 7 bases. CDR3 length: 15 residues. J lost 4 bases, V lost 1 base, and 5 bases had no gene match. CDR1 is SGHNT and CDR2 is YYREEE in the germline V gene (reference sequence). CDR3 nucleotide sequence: TGTGCCAGCAGCTTGCGTCTAGCGGAATACAATGAGCAGTTCTTC. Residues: CASSLRLAEYNEQFF.

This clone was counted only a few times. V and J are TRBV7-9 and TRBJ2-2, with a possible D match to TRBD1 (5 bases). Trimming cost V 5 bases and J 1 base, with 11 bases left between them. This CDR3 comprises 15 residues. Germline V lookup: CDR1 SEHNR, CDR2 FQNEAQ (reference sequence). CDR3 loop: CASSPKGQNTGELFF. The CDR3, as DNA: TGTGCCAGCAGCCCAAAAGGACAGAACACCGGGGAGCTGTTTTTT.